This T cell receptor (beta chain) was sequenced for a study of blood T cells in healthy people across ages. PCR was performed a second time for roughly 7 to 11 cycles using a sample-barcoded 5' primer and a J-beta primer mix. TCRdb ran MiXCR on the 5' RACE reads and lists one entry per CDR3 protein. The repertoire consists of over 600,000 distinct CDR3 sequences, with around 41% occurring once and the leading ten covering around 30%. Donors were systemically healthy Caucasian individuals from Russia aged roughly 6 to 95 years. CDR1 is DFQATT, CDR2 SNEGSKA, per germline (reference sequence). This CDR3 region has 15 residues. V was clipped by 4 bases and J by 4 bases; unmatched bases: 7.

What was sequenced was blood. The chain recombines TRBV20-1 with TRBJ2-2; 9 positions match TRBD1. The receptor's source is a man older than 75 in good health. In nucleotides, the CDR3 is TGCAGTGCTACCCCGGGACAGGGTTTCACCGGGGAGCTGTTTTTT. Translating it yields CSATPGQGFTGELFF.